The T cell receptor (beta chain) under discussion was sequenced for a study of STAT5B mutations in CD4+ large granular lymphocyte leukemia. Findings of the study overall: Patient CD4-sorted repertoires stayed more clonal than healthy ones after leukemic-clone removal.

Germline V gene lookup returns CDR1 LNHNV and CDR2 YYDKDF (reference sequence). This CDR3 has 17 amino acids. Between the trimmed V and J ends, which lost 0 bases and 6 bases, there was a span of 18 bases. The assay was immunoSEQ multiplex PCR, and TCRdb's table has in-frame clones only and misses some. The repertoire holds more than 30,000 clones, with about 91% as singletons. As for this clone: What it recognizes is unknown.

Healthy controls were blood donor buffy coats. The V gene is TRBV15, the J gene TRBJ1-5; possible D gene TRBD1, 5 bases. The sequence was obtained from a human donor in good health. The sequenced sample consisted of CD4+ T cells from blood buffy coats. CDR3 bases: TGTGCCACCAGCAGAGAAGGCCCGACCGAGAGGGGTCAGCCCCAGCATTTT. It translates to CATSREGPTERGQPQHF.